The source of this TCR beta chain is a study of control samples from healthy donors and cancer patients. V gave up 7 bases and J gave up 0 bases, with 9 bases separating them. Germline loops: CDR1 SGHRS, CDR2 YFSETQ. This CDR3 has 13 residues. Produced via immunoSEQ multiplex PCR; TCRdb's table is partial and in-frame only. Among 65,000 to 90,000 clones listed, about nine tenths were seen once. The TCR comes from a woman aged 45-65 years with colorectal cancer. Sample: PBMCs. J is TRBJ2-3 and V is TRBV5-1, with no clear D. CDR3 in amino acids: CASSAPSTDTQYF. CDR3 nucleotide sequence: TGCGCCAGCTCGGCCCCAAGCACAGATACGCAGTATTTT.